The 2 T cell receptor beta chains presented below share a single source sample, sequenced in a study of blood T cells in healthy people across ages. Using a J-beta primer mix together with a sample-barcoded 5' primer, a second PCR was run for about 6 to 12 cycles. TCRdb re-derived calls from the 5' RACE reads in MiXCR, one entry per CDR3 protein. The profile shows 1.5 million to 1.8 million distinct CDR3 sequences, 42% of them singletons. Sequenced sample: blood. The receptors here all came from a woman aged 18-35 years in good health.

The chain couples TRBV18 to TRBJ2-3, with D hard to call. Germline lookup yields CDR1 KGHSH and CDR2 LQKENI. V was trimmed by 2 bases and J by 3 bases, leaving 6 bases between them. This CDR3 has 13 residues. CDR3 sequence: CASSPSQTDTQYF. CDR3 nucleotide sequence: TGTGCCAGCTCACCATCACAGACAGATACGCAGTATTTT.

The rearrangement uses TRBV2 and TRBJ1-3, with D hard to call. Germline V gene lookup returns CDR1 SNHLY and CDR2 FYNNEI. The CDR3 sequence is 14 residues long. V dropped 3 bases and J dropped 0 bases, with 6 bases sitting between them. CDR3 sequence: CASSEVGSGNTIYF. CDR3 sequence (DNA): TGTGCCAGCAGTGAGGTGGGCTCTGGAAACACCATATATTTT.